This TCR beta chain derives from a study of metastatic and nonmetastatic thyroid tumors. At the level of the study: Repertoire data that came from the blood and tumor or nodule tissue of malignant and benign thyroid patients were compared.

Germline CDR1 SGHNT, CDR2 YYREEE (reference sequence). V dropped 0 bases and J dropped 2 bases, with 6 bases sitting between them. The CDR3 spans 15 residues. TCRdb reprocessed the PCR reads via MiXCR. The sample lists some 22,000 clones, 15% to 20% occurring once. Thyroid surgery took place with no prior treatment in any patient. The V call is TRBV5-4, the J call TRBJ2-6; D is unresolved. This clonotype was sampled from a male donor with papillary thyroid cancer or a benign thyroid nodule (not recorded which). Some clones in this sample may be carry-over from other donors' samples. Sequenced sample: blood. The CDR3 sequence: CASSLDPPGANVLTF. CDR3 bases: TGTGCCAGCAGCTTGGACCCCCCTGGGGCCAACGTCCTGACTTTC. Variable domain in full (rest from reference TRBV5-4 and TRBJ2-6): ETGVTQSPTHLIKTRGQQVTLRCSSQSGHNTVSWYQQALGQGPQFIFQYYREEENGRGNFPPRFSGLQFPNYSSELNVNALELDDSALYLCASSLDPPGANVLTFGAGSRLTVL.